This T cell receptor beta chain originates from a study of breast tumors, draining lymph nodes, adjacent tissues. Whole-study findings and limits: Tumor TCR diversity was below lymph nodes but above nontumor tissue. The data were judged consistent with most tumor T cells coming from lymph node and expanding in tumor. The lymph node origin of tumor T cells was framed as consistent with a hypothesis, not demonstrated.

Points on this clonotype: What it binds is unknown.

TCRdb processed the multiplex PCR reads anew with MiXCR; each CDR3 protein has one entry. The table has some 21,000 distinct CDR3 sequences, 41% seen once; the top ten hold approximately 25%. Sequenced: breast tumor tissue. The sequence came from a female donor with breast cancer. Some clones in this sample may be carry-over from other donors' samples.

CDR3 in DNA: TGTGCCAGCTCACAGGAAGCTACAACTAATGAAAAACTGTTTTTT. This gives the protein CASSQEATTNEKLFF. This chain joins TRBV18 and TRBJ1-4; D is ambiguous. V was clipped by 4 bases and J by 0 bases, with 9 bases between them. The CDR3 loop spans 15 amino acids. CDR1 is KGHSH and CDR2 is LQKENI in the germline V gene.